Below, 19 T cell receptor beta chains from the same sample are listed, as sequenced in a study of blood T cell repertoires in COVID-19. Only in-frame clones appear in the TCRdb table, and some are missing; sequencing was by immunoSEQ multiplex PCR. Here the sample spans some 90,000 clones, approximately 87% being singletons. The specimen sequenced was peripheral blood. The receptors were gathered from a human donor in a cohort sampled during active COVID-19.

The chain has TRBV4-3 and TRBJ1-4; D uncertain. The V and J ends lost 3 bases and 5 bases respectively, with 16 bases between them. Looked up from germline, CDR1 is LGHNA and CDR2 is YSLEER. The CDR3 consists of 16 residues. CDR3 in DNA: TGCGCCAGCAGCCATCTACCCGGGTCAAACAATGAAAAACTGTTTTTT. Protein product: CASSHLPGSNNEKLFF.

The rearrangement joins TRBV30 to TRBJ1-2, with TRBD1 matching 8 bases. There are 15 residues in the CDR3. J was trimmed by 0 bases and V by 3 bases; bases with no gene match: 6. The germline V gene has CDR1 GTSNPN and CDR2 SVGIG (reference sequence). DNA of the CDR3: TGTGCCTGGAGCGACCTGACAGGGGCTAACTATGGCTACACCTTC. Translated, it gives CAWSDLTGANYGYTF.

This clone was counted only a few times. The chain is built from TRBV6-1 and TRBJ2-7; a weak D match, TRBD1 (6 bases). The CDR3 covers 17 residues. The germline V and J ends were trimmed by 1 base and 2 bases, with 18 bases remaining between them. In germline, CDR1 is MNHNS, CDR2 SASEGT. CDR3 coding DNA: TGTGCCAGCAGTGAAGGGGGACACTTTGGGGACGCCTACGAGCAGTACTTC. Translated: CASSEGGHFGDAYEQYF.

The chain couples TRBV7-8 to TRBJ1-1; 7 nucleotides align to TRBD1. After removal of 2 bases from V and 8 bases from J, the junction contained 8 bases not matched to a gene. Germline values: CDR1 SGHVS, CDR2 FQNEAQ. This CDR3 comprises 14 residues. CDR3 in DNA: TGTGCCAGCAGCTTACACCAGGGACAGAAGGAAGCTTTCTTT. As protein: CASSLHQGQKEAFF.

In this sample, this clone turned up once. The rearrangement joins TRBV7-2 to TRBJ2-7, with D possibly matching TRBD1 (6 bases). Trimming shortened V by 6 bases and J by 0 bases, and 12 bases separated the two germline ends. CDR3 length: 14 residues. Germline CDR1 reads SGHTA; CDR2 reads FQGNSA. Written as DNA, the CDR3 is TGTGCCAGCAGACCTGGACAGCACTCCTACGAGCAGTACTTC. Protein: CASRPGQHSYEQYF.

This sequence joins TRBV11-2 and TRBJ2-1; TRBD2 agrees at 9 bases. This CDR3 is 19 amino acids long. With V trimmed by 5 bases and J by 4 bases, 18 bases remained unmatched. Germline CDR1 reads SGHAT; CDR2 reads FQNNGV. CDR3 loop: CASSPRGASGTGGYNEQFF. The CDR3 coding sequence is TGTGCCAGCAGCCCCCGGGGGGCTAGCGGGACTGGAGGGTACAATGAGCAGTTCTTC.

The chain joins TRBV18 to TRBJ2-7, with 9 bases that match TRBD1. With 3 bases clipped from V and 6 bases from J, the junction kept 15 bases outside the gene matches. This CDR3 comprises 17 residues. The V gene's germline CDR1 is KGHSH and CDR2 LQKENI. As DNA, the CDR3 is TGTGCCAGCTCACCGTTTGGACCCGGGACAGGGTCGCTCGAGCAGTACTTC. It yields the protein CASSPFGPGTGSLEQYF.

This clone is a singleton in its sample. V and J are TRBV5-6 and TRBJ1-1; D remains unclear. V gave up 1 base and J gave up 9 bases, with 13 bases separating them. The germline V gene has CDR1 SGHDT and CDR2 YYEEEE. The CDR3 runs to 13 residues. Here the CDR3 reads CASSLLTRSQAFF. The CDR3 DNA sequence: TGTGCCAGCAGCTTGCTCACAAGATCACAAGCTTTCTTT.

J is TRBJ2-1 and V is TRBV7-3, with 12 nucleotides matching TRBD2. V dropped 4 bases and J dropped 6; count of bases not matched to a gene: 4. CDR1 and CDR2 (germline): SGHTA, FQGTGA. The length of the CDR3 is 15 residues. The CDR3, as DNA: TGTGCCAGCAGCTCCTGGACTAGCGGGGTCAATGAGCAGTTCTTC. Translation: CASSSWTSGVNEQFF.

CDR3 loop: CASSQQWGDEQFF. In nucleotides, the CDR3 is TGTGCCAGCAGCCAACAATGGGGCGATGAGCAGTTCTTC. J is TRBJ2-1 and V is TRBV7-3; D may be TRBD1 (5 bases). The germline CDR1 and CDR2 sequences are SGHTA and FQGTGA. The V end was cut by 5 bases, the J end by 8 bases, with 13 bases between. This CDR3 has 13 amino acids.

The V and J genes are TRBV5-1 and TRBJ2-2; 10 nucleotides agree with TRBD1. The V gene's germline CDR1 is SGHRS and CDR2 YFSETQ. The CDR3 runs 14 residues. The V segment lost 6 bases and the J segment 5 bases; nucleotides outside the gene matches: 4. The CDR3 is CASNPGQGTGELFF. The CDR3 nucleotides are TGCGCCAGCAACCCGGGACAGGGGACCGGGGAGCTGTTTTTT.

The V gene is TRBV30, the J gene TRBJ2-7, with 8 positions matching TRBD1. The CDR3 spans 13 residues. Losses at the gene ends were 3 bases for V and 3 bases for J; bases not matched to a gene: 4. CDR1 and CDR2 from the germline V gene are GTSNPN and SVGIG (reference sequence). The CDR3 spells CAWSRTGLYEQYF. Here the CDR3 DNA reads TGTGCCTGGAGCCGGACAGGGCTCTACGAGCAGTACTTC.

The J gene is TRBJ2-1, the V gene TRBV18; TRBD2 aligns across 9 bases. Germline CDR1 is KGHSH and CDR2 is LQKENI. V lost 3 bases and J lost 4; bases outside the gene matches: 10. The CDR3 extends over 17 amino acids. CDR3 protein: CASSPAGVLAGYNEQFF. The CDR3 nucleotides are TGTGCCAGCTCACCCGCAGGGGTGCTAGCGGGATACAATGAGCAGTTCTTC.

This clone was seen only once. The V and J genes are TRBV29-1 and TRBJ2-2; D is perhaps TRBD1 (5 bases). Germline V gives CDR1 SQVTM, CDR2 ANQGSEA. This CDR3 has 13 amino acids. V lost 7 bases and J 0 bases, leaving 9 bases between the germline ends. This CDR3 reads CSADSSNTGELFF. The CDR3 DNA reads TGCAGCGCCGACAGTTCGAACACCGGGGAGCTGTTTTTT.

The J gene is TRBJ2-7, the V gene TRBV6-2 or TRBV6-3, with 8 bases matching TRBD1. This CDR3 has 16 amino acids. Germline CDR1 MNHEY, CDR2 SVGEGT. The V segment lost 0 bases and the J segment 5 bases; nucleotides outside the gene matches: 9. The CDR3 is CASSYSRQGTIHEQYF. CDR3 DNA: TGTGCCAGCAGTTACTCCCGACAGGGGACAATCCACGAGCAGTACTTC.

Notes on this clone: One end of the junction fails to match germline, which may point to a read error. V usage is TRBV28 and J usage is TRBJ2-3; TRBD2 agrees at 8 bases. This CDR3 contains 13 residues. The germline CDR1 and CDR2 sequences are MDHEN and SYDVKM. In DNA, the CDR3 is TGTGCCAGCAGTCAACCAGGGACGGGGGGGGAGGATTTT. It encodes CASSQPGTGGEDF.

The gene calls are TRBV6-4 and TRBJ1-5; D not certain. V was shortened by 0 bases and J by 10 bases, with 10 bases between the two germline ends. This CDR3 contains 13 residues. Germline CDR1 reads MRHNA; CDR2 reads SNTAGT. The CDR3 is CASSDSLSGPQHF. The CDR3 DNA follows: TGTGCCAGCAGTGACTCACTATCGGGACCCCAGCATTTT.

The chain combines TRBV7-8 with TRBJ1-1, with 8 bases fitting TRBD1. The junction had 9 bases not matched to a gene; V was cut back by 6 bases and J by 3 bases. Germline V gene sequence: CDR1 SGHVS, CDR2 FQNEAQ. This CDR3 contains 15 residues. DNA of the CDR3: TGTGCCAGCAGAATCAACTCGGGACAGGACACTGAAGCTTTCTTT. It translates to CASRINSGQDTEAFF.

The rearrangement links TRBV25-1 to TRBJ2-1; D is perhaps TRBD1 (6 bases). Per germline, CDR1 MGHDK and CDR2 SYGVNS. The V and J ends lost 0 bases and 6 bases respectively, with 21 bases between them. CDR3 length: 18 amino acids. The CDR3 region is CASSEYRGTGIRINEQFF. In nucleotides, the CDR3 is TGTGCCAGCAGTGAATATCGTGGAACAGGGATAAGAATCAATGAGCAGTTCTTC.